The clone carrying this T cell receptor (beta chain) was seen once. Germline CDR1 reads SEHNR; CDR2 reads FQNEAQ (reference sequence). V gave up 4 bases and J gave up 4 bases; unmatched junction bases: 4. This CDR3 spans 15 amino acids. Original analysis: For nucleated cells, counts were estimated from reference gene primer amplification. Here immunoSEQ multiplex PCR was the method, and the copy in TCRdb shows in-frame clones only, minus some. V and J calls and clone size are copied from that table; D and trimming were computed from the DNA. The profile shows about 170,000 clones, around 82% of them singletons. The sample is drawn from a study of blood T cell repertoires in COVID-19.

The source of this sequence is a woman aged 70 to 79 who had recovered from COVID-19. This chain joins TRBV7-9 and TRBJ2-5; 12 positions match TRBD2. Sequencing input: peripheral blood. In DNA, the CDR3 is TGTGCCAGCAGCTCAAGACTAGCGGGGGTAGAGACCCAGTACTTC. It is translated as CASSSRLAGVETQYF.